The 20 T cell receptor beta chains presented below share a single source sample, sequenced in a study of T-cell memory formation after mild COVID-19. TCRdb fed the 5' RACE reads into MiXCR, producing one record per CDR3 protein. The data show approximately 150,000 distinct CDR3 sequences, about a fifth seen once. Sequencing was carried out using PBMCs or a T cell subset sorted from them (not recorded which). The receptors stem from an adult woman who had mild COVID-19 (a few samples of this study predate the infection). Cell type and time point are not known.

This sequence joins TRBV11-2 and TRBJ2-2; D is unclear. Trimming stripped 5 bases from V and 1 base from J, with 8 bases between. The CDR3 runs 14 residues. Germline V gene data show CDR1 as SGHAT and CDR2 as FQNNGV. CDR3 sequence: CASSRRQNTGELFF. CDR3 in DNA: TGTGCCAGCAGCCGTCGACAGAACACCGGGGAGCTGTTTTTT.

A few counts support this clonotype. J is TRBJ2-5 and V is TRBV24-1; 7 nucleotides agree with TRBD1. Germline V gene lookup returns CDR1 KGHDR and CDR2 SFDVKD. The V gene end was trimmed by 7 bases and the J gene end by 3 bases; junction bases not matched to a gene: 4. This CDR3 is 13 amino acids long. The CDR3 reads CATRDRDEETQYF. The CDR3 nucleotides read TGTGCCACCAGAGACAGGGATGAAGAGACCCAGTACTTC.

This clonotype came up a few times. CDR3 DNA sequence: TGTGCCATCAGTGAATCCTTGACAGGGAGCGATGAGCAGTTCTTC. The encoded protein is CAISESLTGSDEQFF. The rearrangement uses TRBV10-3 and TRBJ2-1; 7 nucleotides line up with TRBD1. CDR1 and CDR2 (germline): ENHRY, SYGVKD. There are 15 residues in the CDR3. V lost 3 bases to trimming and J lost 8 bases; unmatched junction nucleotides: 10.

This clonotype was recorded a few times. The V and J genes are TRBV12-3 or TRBV12-4 and TRBJ2-6; D possibly uses TRBD1 or TRBD2 (5 bases each). Trimming removed 8 bases from V and 4 bases from J, with 21 bases in between. The CDR3 covers 17 residues. The CDR3 nucleotides are TGTGCCAGCTATCAGAGGGACGGCGGCCCCGGGGCCAACGTCCTGACTTTC. The encoded protein is CASYQRDGGPGANVLTF.

This clonotype was seen only a few times. The chain employs TRBV10-3 and TRBJ2-3; 9 bases fit TRBD2. Germline V gene sequence: CDR1 ENHRY, CDR2 SYGVKD. The CDR3 runs to 14 residues. With V trimmed by 11 bases and J by 4 bases, 10 bases remained unmatched. CDR3 region: CAVSSGEGSDTQYF. The CDR3 nucleotides read TGTGCCGTTTCTAGCGGGGAGGGGTCAGATACGCAGTATTTT.

The chain joins TRBV4-1 to TRBJ2-2, with D perhaps given as TRBD1 or TRBD2 (6 bases each). Trimming cost V 2 bases and J 0 bases, with 10 bases left between them. Germline lookup yields CDR1 MGHRA and CDR2 YSYEKL. CDR3 length equals 16 residues. CDR3 DNA: TGCGCCAGCAGCCAATGGGGGGCGTCGAACACCGGGGAGCTGTTTTTT. Protein: CASSQWGASNTGELFF.

The sample holds a few counts of this clonotype. The CDR3 nucleotides read TGTGCTAGTGTCCTTGAGGGTGGTGGCAATGAGCAGTTCTTC. This gives the protein CASVLEGGGNEQFF. The chain recombines TRBV12-5 with TRBJ2-1; tentative D call: TRBD2 (5 bases). CDR1 is LGHNT, CDR2 FRNRAP, per germline. V was pared by 7 bases and J by 6 bases, with 16 bases between. CDR3 length equals 14 residues. The full variable domain, in which reference TRBV12-5 and TRBJ2-1 provide the parts outside the CDR3, is DARVTQTPRHKVTEMGQEVTMRCQPILGHNTVFWYRQTMMQGLELLAYFRNRAPLDDSGMPKDRFSAEMPDATLATLKIQPSEPRDSAVYFCASVLEGGGNEQFFGPGTRLTVL.

J is TRBJ2-3 and V is TRBV7-3; TRBD1 or TRBD2 may be the D gene (5 bases each). Trimming left V 2 bases short and J 6 bases short, with 21 bases between. In germline, CDR1 is SGHTA, CDR2 FQGTGA. The CDR3 consists of 17 residues. CDR3 residues: CASSLAGTMFQGDTQYF. CDR3 nucleotide sequence: TGTGCCAGCAGCTTAGCTGGGACGATGTTCCAGGGCGATACGCAGTATTTT.

V usage is TRBV5-6 and J usage is TRBJ2-7; 9 bases are shared with TRBD1. CDR1 and CDR2 from the germline V gene are SGHDT and YYEEEE. CDR3 size: 16 residues. Trimming cost V 4 bases and J 5 bases; bases outside gene matches: 13. The CDR3 here is CASSQPSGQGKHEQYF. The CDR3 DNA reads as TGTGCCAGCAGCCAACCTTCCGGACAGGGGAAACACGAGCAGTACTTC.

V gene TRBV12-3 or TRBV12-4 combines with J gene TRBJ2-5; 7 bases agree with TRBD2. The CDR3 sequence is 14 residues long. V lost 4 bases to trimming and J lost 5 bases; unmatched junction nucleotides: 7. CDR3 sequence reads: CASSWGGSGETQYF. The CDR3 region has the DNA TGTGCCAGCAGTTGGGGGGGGTCGGGGGAGACCCAGTACTTC.

This rearrangement joins TRBV7-9 to TRBJ2-6, with 8 positions matching TRBD1. Per the germline V gene, CDR1 is SEHNR and CDR2 is FQNEAQ (reference sequence). The CDR3 runs 18 residues. V was pared by 5 bases and J by 0 bases, with 9 bases of the junction left unmatched. This CDR3 reads CASSRSGTGRSGANVLTF. The CDR3 DNA reads as TGTGCCAGCAGCAGATCCGGGACAGGTCGCTCTGGGGCCAACGTCCTGACTTTC.

J is TRBJ2-1 and V is TRBV4-3; 8 bases agree with TRBD2. With V trimmed by 6 bases and J by 0 bases, 4 bases remained unmatched. Germline-derived CDR1 and CDR2 are LGHNA and YSLEER. This CDR3 spans 15 amino acids. In DNA form, the CDR3 reads TGCGCCAGCAGTCGGGGGACTAGCTCCTACAATGAGCAGTTCTTC. Its translation is CASSRGTSSYNEQFF.

This clonotype was found a few times. The V and J genes are TRBV5-1 and TRBJ1-1, with D perhaps matching TRBD1 (5 bases). V was clipped by 3 bases and J by 0 bases, with 15 bases between them. From germline, CDR1 is SGHRS and CDR2 YFSETQ. This CDR3 spans 16 amino acids. The CDR3 DNA reads as TGCGCCAGCAGCTGGGGCGGGACCGAAATGAACACTGAAGCTTTCTTT. Amino acid sequence: CASSWGGTEMNTEAFF.

CDR3 nucleotide sequence: TGTGCCAGCAGCCCTACTAGCGGCCCCAATGAGCAGTTCTTC. It translates to CASSPTSGPNEQFF. This chain joins TRBV7-2 and TRBJ2-1; the match to TRBD2 covers 8 bases. Germline CDR1 and CDR2: SGHTA and FQGNSA. After removal of 5 bases from V and 6 bases from J, the junction contained 6 bases not matched to a gene. This CDR3 comprises 14 residues.

J is TRBJ1-3 and V is TRBV9, with D possibly matching TRBD1 (5 bases). CDR3 size: 16 residues. Trimming stripped 0 bases from V and 2 bases from J, with 12 bases between. Germline assignment: CDR1 SGDLS and CDR2 YYNGEE. Here the CDR3 reads CASSVDVGGTGNTIYF. The CDR3 DNA reads as TGTGCCAGCAGCGTAGATGTCGGGGGTACTGGAAACACCATATATTTT.

The chain employs TRBV7-2 and TRBJ2-1, with 7 bases matching TRBD1. CDR3 size: 15 residues. From germline, CDR1 is SGHTA and CDR2 FQGNSA. J lost 2 bases, V lost 5 bases, and 6 bases had no gene match. CDR3 sequence: CASSQDRLAYNEQFF. The CDR3 DNA is TGTGCCAGCAGCCAGGACAGGTTGGCCTACAATGAGCAGTTCTTC.

The chain carries TRBV29-1 and TRBJ2-2; D possibly uses TRBD1 or TRBD2 (5 bases each). The CDR3 is 13 amino acids. The V and J ends lost 7 bases and 1 base respectively, with 10 bases between them. CDR1 and CDR2 from the germline V gene are SQVTM and ANQGSEA. This chain's CDR3 is CSGGSLNTGELFF. CDR3 coding DNA: TGCAGCGGGGGGAGCTTGAACACCGGGGAGCTGTTTTTT.

The chain combines TRBV11-2 with TRBJ2-2, with TRBD2 matching over 9 bases. This CDR3 comprises 14 residues. Germline V CDR1 and CDR2: SGHAT, FQNNGV. Trimming at V came to 6 bases and at J to 4 bases, leaving 3 bases not matched to a gene. The CDR3 reads CASRIAGVTGELFF. The CDR3 DNA is TGTGCCAGCAGGATAGCGGGAGTCACCGGGGAGCTGTTTTTT.

CDR3 sequence: CASSLGTSGRAYEQYF. CDR3 nucleotide sequence: TGCGCCAGCAGCCTGGGGACTAGCGGGAGGGCCTACGAGCAGTACTTC. The chain has TRBV4-3 and TRBJ2-7; 16 nucleotides agree with TRBD2. CDR3 length: 16 amino acids. Germline V gene lookup returns CDR1 LGHNA and CDR2 YSLEER. With 4 bases clipped from V and 2 bases from J, the junction kept 2 bases outside the gene matches.

This clonotype turned up a few times. This chain uses TRBV18 with TRBJ2-7; tentative D call: TRBD2 (5 bases). CDR3 length: 17 residues. CDR1 KGHSH and CDR2 LQKENI come from the germline V gene. Trimming shortened V by 3 bases and J by 6 bases, and 24 bases separated the two germline ends. The CDR3 loop reads CASSPRELGIGFPEQYF. Here the CDR3 DNA reads TGTGCCAGCTCACCGAGGGAGTTAGGTATAGGTTTTCCCGAGCAGTACTTC.